The following is a TCR beta chain sequence with its context. Its antigen is currently unknown. One end of the junction does not line up with germline, which may come from a read error. Preparation of the TCRbeta library involved a method that used unique molecular identifiers. TCRdb re-called the PCR reads through MiXCR, storing one row per CDR3 protein. The data show fewer than 700,000 distinct CDR3 sequences, about an eighth seen once. This specimen belongs to a study of T-cell reconstitution after alpha-beta-depleted transplantation in children. Findings and limits, study-wide: Surviving recipient cells, namely T cells and thymic progenitors, were the source of high day-60 TCRbeta diversity in some patients.

This specimen was PBMCs, mostly from graft donor cells, taken 360 days after TCRalphabeta/CD19-depleted stem cell transplant. This receptor was identified in a male patient aged 10 to 17 who had a stem cell transplant for acute myeloid leukemia, so the T cells may come from the graft donor.

The CDR3 reads CASSTGGWNEEFF. The CDR3 nucleotides are TGTGCCAGCAGCACCGGTGGGTGGAATGAGGAGTTCTTC. The chain joins TRBV5-5 to TRBJ2-1, with D unclear. The CDR3 totals 13 residues. Germline loops: CDR1 SGHKS, CDR2 YYEKEE (reference sequence).